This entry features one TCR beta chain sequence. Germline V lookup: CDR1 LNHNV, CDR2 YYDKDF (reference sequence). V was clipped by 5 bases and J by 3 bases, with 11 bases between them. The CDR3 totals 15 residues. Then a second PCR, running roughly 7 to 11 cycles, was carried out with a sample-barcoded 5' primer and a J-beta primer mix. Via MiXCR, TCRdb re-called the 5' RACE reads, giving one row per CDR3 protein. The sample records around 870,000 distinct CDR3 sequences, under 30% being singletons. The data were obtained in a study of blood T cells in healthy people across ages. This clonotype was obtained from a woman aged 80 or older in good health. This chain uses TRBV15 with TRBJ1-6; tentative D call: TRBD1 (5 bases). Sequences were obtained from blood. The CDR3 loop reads CATSSWGRYNSPLHF. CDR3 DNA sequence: TGTGCCACCAGCTCTTGGGGCCGCTATAATTCACCCCTCCACTTT.